This T cell receptor beta chain was observed in a study of blood T cell repertoires in COVID-19. In the study overall: Whether acute or convalescent, the COVID-19 samples came from the United States, Italy and Spain. T cells, B-cell-depleted T cells, or PBMCs provided the cDNA or gDNA that served as material.

Trimming pared 2 bases from V and 8 bases from J, leaving 16 bases between. The CDR3 extends over 15 amino acids. Germline V gene data show CDR1 as GTSNPN and CDR2 as SVGIG (reference sequence). Original handling: It was from reference gene primer amplification that nucleated cell counts were estimated. Here immunoSEQ multiplex PCR was the method, and the copy in TCRdb shows in-frame clones only, minus some. V, J and clone size are those of that table, while D and trimming were read from the DNA. Of 97,000 or so clones in the sample, over 75% are singletons; the top ten hold 1.5% to 2%. This sequence was found in a man in his 60s with acute or convalescent COVID-19. This chain uses TRBV30 with TRBJ1-6; D remains unclear. The sequenced material came from peripheral blood. This CDR3 is CAWSLRTGKDSPLHF. CDR3 nucleotides: TGTGCCTGGAGTCTCAGGACGGGGAAGGATTCACCCCTCCACTTT. Complete variable domain (other parts from reference TRBV30 and TRBJ1-6): SQTIHQWPATLVQPVGSPLSLECTVEGTSNPNLYWYRQAAGRGLQLLFYSVGIGQISSEVPQNLSASRPQDRQFILSSKKLLLSDSGFYLCAWSLRTGKDSPLHFGNGTRLTVT.